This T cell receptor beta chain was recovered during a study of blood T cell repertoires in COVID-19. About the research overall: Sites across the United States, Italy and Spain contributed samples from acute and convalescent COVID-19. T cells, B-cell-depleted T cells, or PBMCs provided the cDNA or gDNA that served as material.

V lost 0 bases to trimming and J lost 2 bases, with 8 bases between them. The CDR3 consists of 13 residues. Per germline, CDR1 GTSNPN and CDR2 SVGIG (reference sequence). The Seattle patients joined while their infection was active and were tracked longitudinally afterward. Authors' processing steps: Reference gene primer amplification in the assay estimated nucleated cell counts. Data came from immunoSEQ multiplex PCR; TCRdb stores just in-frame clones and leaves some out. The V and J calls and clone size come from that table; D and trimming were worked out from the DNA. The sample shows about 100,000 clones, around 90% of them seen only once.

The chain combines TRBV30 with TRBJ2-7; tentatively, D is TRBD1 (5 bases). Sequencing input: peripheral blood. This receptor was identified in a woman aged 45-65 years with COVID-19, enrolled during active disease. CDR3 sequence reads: CAWSVSGPYEQYF. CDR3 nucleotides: TGTGCCTGGAGTGTTTCAGGGCCCTACGAGCAGTACTTC.